The sequence of this T cell receptor beta chain was determined in a study of human T cells and chemical hapten exposure. Study-wide background: Skin of the upper inner arm, approximately 2 cm by approximately 2 cm, received 2% DPC for sensitization. Upper-back patch tests with 0.01% DPC were read at 6 days.

About this clonotype itself: Antigen: not known.

Germline-derived CDR1 and CDR2 are LGHDT and YNNKEL (reference sequence). This CDR3 has 15 amino acids. V shed 1 base and J shed 2 bases, with 9 bases lying between them. Described time point: patch test 3, about 24 weeks after DPC sensitization. Treatment in this sample: therapeutic diphenylcyclopropenone sensitization with weekly scalp DPC. Blood draws came before every patch-test application. TCRdb redid the calling of the RACE reads with MiXCR, one entry per CDR3 protein. The profile shows about 82,000 distinct CDR3 sequences, approximately 13% of them singletons. Overall study results and limits: There was no change with DPC sensitization in TCRs above 1 in 1000 frequency.

This receptor was taken from a woman in her forties or fifties with alopecia areata. Some clones in this sample may be carry-over from other donors' samples. This sample comprised whole blood, obtained in connection with sensitization to the hapten diphenylcyclopropenone (DPC). This rearrangement joins TRBV3-1 to TRBJ2-1, with D possibly being TRBD2 (6 bases). CDR3 DNA: TGTGCCAGCAGCCAAGGAGCGGGCACCTACAATGAGCAGTTCTTC. It encodes CASSQGAGTYNEQFF.